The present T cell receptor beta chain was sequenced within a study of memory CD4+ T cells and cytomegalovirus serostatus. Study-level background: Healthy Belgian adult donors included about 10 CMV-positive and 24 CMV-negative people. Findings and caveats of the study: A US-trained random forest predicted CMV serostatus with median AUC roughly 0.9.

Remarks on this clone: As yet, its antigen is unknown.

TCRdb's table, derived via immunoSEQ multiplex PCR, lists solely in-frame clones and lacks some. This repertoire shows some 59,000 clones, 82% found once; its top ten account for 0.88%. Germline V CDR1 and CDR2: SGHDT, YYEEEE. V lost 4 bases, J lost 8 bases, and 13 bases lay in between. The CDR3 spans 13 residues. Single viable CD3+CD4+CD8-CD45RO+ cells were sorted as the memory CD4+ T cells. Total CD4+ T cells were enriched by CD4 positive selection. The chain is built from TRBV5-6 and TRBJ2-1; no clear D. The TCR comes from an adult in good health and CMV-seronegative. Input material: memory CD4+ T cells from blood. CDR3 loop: CASSVGTPDEQFF. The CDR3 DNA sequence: TGTGCCAGCAGCGTCGGAACTCCCGATGAGCAGTTCTTC.